This T cell receptor beta chain appears in the sequencing data of a study of cytomegalovirus exposure and HLA in healthy donors. Broader study findings: Earlier analysis found most TCR beta V segments productive about 87% or about 30% of the time. Analysis was performed later, and it showed HLA-associated TCR beta chains to be more clonally expanded than equally common others. In a later analysis, DRB1 alleles had the most associated TCRs; HLA-C alleles the fewest. Versus the roughly 700-donor mean, an Asian-associated ancestry cluster reportedly showed fewer N-insertions in a later analysis.

On this clone: Its antigen remains unknown.

Germline CDR1 is KGHSH and CDR2 is LQKENI. V lost 3 bases and J lost 6; bases outside the gene matches: 10. The CDR3 contains 15 residues. Primers included in the PCR were 60 Vbeta and 13 Jbeta primers. Repertoires were generated with immunoSEQ multiplex PCR, while TCRdb's copy carries only in-frame clones and drops some. The sample has tens of thousands of clones; approximately 60% are singletons. The sample consisted of PBMCs. The TCR was taken from a woman aged 45-60 years in good health and CMV-seronegative. The chain links TRBV18 to TRBJ1-2, with 7 bases fitting TRBD1. CDR3 in amino acids: CASSPGTTGEDGYTF. The DNA for the CDR3 is TGTGCCAGCTCACCGGGTACAACAGGGGAGGATGGCTACACCTTC.